The entry below gives a single TCR beta chain sequence along with its context. Its binding antigen is unknown. Qualities for individual bases were not recorded, and no much larger clone is one base off. Whole blood was collected in K2EDTA tubes by collaborating institutions according to the institutions' own protocols. For TCRbeta analysis, collaborators shipped samples as frozen whole blood, isolated PBMCs, or DNA extracted from either of those sample types. V is trimmed back by 5 bases and J by 6 bases, and the junction contains 12 bases that no gene match accounts for. The CDR3 runs 16 amino acids, cysteine and phenylalanine included. Of the read, only the CDR3 DNA is kept; its 48 bases are in frame from base 1. CDR1 and CDR2 are read off the germline V gene as MDHEN and SYDVKM. The entry originates in a study of blood T cell repertoires in COVID-19 (dated by TCRdb to the early 2020s). The study in broad terms: Samples from collaborators originated in the United States, Italy and Spain and spanned both the acute and convalescent phases of COVID-19. The sample metadata nearly always contained a de-identified subject ID, COVID-19 status, age in years and sex. The repertoires were released in a freely available public database intended as a resource for research on the immune response to SARS-CoV-2. Where HLA class I and class II types were available, the types were taken from metadata supplied by the sample provider, not from assay-based typing. The material from the prospective study consisted of cDNA or gDNA derived from T cells, B-cell-depleted T cells, or PBMCs. The samples were drawn from two sources: the first 160 participants of the ongoing ImmuneRACE study, and over 950 subjects contributed by 6 global collaborators. Subjects who had been exposed to COVID-19, were actively infected with it, or had recovered from it provided the deeply sampled blood TCRbeta repertoires that made up the dataset. The full study reports these points: The quantity of clinical and demographic metadata differed by source and by participant and was supplied without curation.

The immunoSEQ Assay, a bias-controlled multiplex PCR, was used to amplify TCRbeta CDR3 regions from genomic DNA. Turning to the authors' computational methods: Nucleated cell counts per sample were estimated from amplification of reference gene primers within the assay. To quantify the absolute abundance of each unique TCRbeta CDR3 rearrangement, sequence reads were collapsed and filtered. For each sample, productive Simpson clonality was calculated as the square root of Simpson's diversity index over productive rearrangements. TCRdb carries this immuneACCESS record with in-frame sequences only. Its versions omit some clonotypes, under half of them owing to an unresolved V gene in the studies checked, with the rest unexplained. V and J calls and clone size come straight from that table; D and trimming were deduced from the DNA. Across this sample there are tens of thousands of clones, with about 88% seen only once. 4.5% to 5.5% of the sample lies in the top ten.

The TCR was taken from a woman older than 75 with active COVID-19. Input material: peripheral blood. The sequence joins TRBV28 to TRBJ2-1; TRBD2 aligns with 8 central bases. The CDR3 protein: CASSAGTSGGGNEQFF. Here is the DNA: TGTGCCAGCAGTGCCGGAACTAGCGGAGGTGGCAATGAGCAGTTCTTC.